One sample yielded the 31 T cell receptor beta chains listed below, sequenced in a study of shared clonotypes between healthy human individuals. The naive CD8 subset, CD45RO-negative cells positively selected for CCR7, excluded terminally differentiated effector memory CD45RA+ cells. Clones were sequenced by immunoSEQ multiplex PCR, and TCRdb holds only the in-frame ones, with some missing. The profile shows hundreds of thousands of clones, roughly 98% of them singletons. Material for sequencing was naive CD8+ T cells sorted from blood. These receptors all stem from a man aged 25 to 40 in good health.

The V and J genes are TRBV19 and TRBJ2-7; perhaps TRBD1 as D (6 bases). The CDR3 runs to 11 residues. Between the trimmed V and J ends, which lost 3 bases and 7 bases, there was a span of 7 bases. The germline gives CDR1 LNHDA, CDR2 SQIVND (reference sequence). The CDR3 coding sequence is TGTGCCAGTAGTATGGGGGCAGAGCAGTACTTC. It specifies CASSMGAEQYF.

V usage is TRBV7-6 and J usage is TRBJ2-1, with 9 bases identical to TRBD2. There are 15 residues in the CDR3. J lost 4 bases, V lost 4 bases, and 5 bases had no gene match. Germline lookup yields CDR1 SGHVS and CDR2 FNYEAQ. The DNA for the CDR3 is TGTGCCAGCAGCTCCACTCTAGCGGGGTACAATGAGCAGTTCTTC. Residues: CASSSTLAGYNEQFF.

The V call is TRBV11-2, the J call TRBJ1-5, with unresolved D. V was shortened by 1 base and J by 5 bases, with 9 bases between the two germline ends. From germline, CDR1 is SGHAT and CDR2 FQNNGV. This CDR3 spans 14 amino acids. For the CDR3, the DNA is TGTGCCAGCAGCTTAGGGCAGTGGGATCAGCCCCAGCATTTT. It specifies CASSLGQWDQPQHF.

The chain combines TRBV18 with TRBJ2-1; unclear D gene. This CDR3 region has 13 residues. V shed 3 bases and J shed 5 bases, with 8 bases lying between them. CDR1 is KGHSH and CDR2 is LQKENI in the germline V gene. The DNA of the CDR3 is TGTGCCAGCTCACCCCCCGTTCACAATGAGCAGTTCTTC. Translating it yields CASSPPVHNEQFF.

This chain connects TRBV4-1 to TRBJ2-7; D possibly matches TRBD1 or TRBD2 (5 bases each). Germline V gene sequence: CDR1 MGHRA, CDR2 YSYEKL. This CDR3 has 12 amino acids. The germline V and J ends were trimmed by 5 bases and 9 bases, with 14 bases remaining between them. The CDR3 spells CASSSGPTGQYF. The DNA for the CDR3 is TGCGCCAGCAGCTCGGGACCCACGGGGCAGTACTTC.

This rearrangement joins TRBV21-1 to TRBJ1-1. TRBV21-1 is a documented pseudogene. The CDR3 is 12 residues long. The CDR3 DNA is TGTGCCAGCAGCCCCCCGAGAGCCGAAGCTTTCTTT. This gives the protein CASSPPRAEAFF.

CDR3 amino acids: CASSPDNSNQPQHF. Written as DNA, the CDR3 is TGTGCCAGCTCACCAGACAATAGCAATCAGCCCCAGCATTTT. V is TRBV18 and J is TRBJ1-5; D is undetermined. The germline CDR1 and CDR2 sequences are KGHSH and LQKENI. This CDR3 is built from 14 residues. V was pared by 2 bases and J by 0 bases, with 5 bases between.

The rearrangement joins TRBV10-3 to TRBJ1-1; D is uncertain. The V gene lost 6 bases and the J gene lost 4 bases, with 6 bases spanning the gap. Germline values: CDR1 ENHRY, CDR2 SYGVKD. The CDR3 is 11 amino acids. This CDR3 reads CAIRYSTEAFF. The CDR3 coding sequence is TGTGCCATCAGATACAGCACTGAAGCTTTCTTT.

This CDR3 is CASAGVTEAFF. The CDR3, as DNA: TGTGCCAGCGCAGGGGTCACTGAAGCTTTCTTT. The gene calls are TRBV6-1 and TRBJ1-1; D perhaps matches TRBD1 (6 bases). Germline assignment: CDR1 MNHNS and CDR2 SASEGT. The CDR3 sequence is 11 residues long. V lost 8 bases to trimming and J lost 4 bases, with 8 bases between them.

V gene TRBV19 combines with J gene TRBJ2-3; tentatively, D is TRBD2 (5 bases). V lost 5 bases and J 10 bases, leaving 13 bases between the germline ends. CDR3 length equals 12 residues. Germline V gives CDR1 LNHDA, CDR2 SQIVND (reference sequence). This CDR3 is CASSGSEESQYF. For the CDR3, the DNA is TGTGCCAGTAGTGGTTCGGAGGAGTCGCAGTATTTT.

The chain recombines TRBV9 with TRBJ1-2; possibly TRBD1 for D (5 bases). V shed 3 bases and J shed 4 bases, with 10 bases lying between them. The V gene's germline CDR1 is SGDLS and CDR2 YYNGEE. The CDR3 length is 13 residues. CDR3 in amino acids: CASSAGPPYGYTF. CDR3 nucleotide sequence: TGTGCCAGCAGCGCGGGGCCCCCCTATGGCTACACCTTC.

The chain is built from TRBV29-1 and TRBJ2-1, with 9 bases aligning to TRBD1. V trimming: 0 bases; J trimming: 7 bases; junction bases outside the gene matches: 7. Germline lookup yields CDR1 SQVTM and CDR2 ANQGSEA. The CDR3 totals 15 residues. The CDR3 region is CSVEDLDRGTNEQFF. The CDR3 nucleotides are TGCAGCGTTGAAGACCTTGACAGGGGGACAAATGAGCAGTTCTTC.

The chain combines TRBV9 with TRBJ2-5; possible D gene TRBD2, 6 bases. Trimming shortened V by 2 bases and J by 5 bases, and 22 bases separated the two germline ends. Germline lookup yields CDR1 SGDLS and CDR2 YYNGEE. CDR3 length: 17 amino acids. The CDR3 DNA is TGTGCCAGCAGCGTCGCTCCTGGGGGGTATATGACGGAGACCCAGTACTTC. This codes for CASSVAPGGYMTETQYF.

The chain links TRBV6-5 to TRBJ2-7, with D uncertain. The CDR3 consists of 14 residues. Per the germline V gene, CDR1 is MNHEY and CDR2 is SVGAGI. Between the trimmed V and J ends, which lost 0 bases and 3 bases, there was a span of 9 bases. The CDR3 spells CASSYSSANYEQYF. The CDR3 coding sequence is TGTGCCAGCAGTTACTCGAGCGCCAACTACGAGCAGTACTTC.

The chain employs TRBV9 and TRBJ2-5, with 10 bases that match TRBD2. The V and J ends lost 1 base and 1 base, in that order; junction bases with no gene match: 4. The CDR3 is 16 residues long. Germline lookup yields CDR1 SGDLS and CDR2 YYNGEE. The CDR3 bases are TGTGCCAGCAGCGTACGAGCGGGAGGGCCCCAAGAGACCCAGTACTTC. Translated: CASSVRAGGPQETQYF.

V gene TRBV29-1 combines with J gene TRBJ1-2; 10 nucleotides match TRBD1. CDR3 length: 16 residues. V shed 5 bases and J 8 bases; nucleotides not matched to a gene: 17. Germline assignment: CDR1 SQVTM and CDR2 ANQGSEA. The CDR3 loop reads CSVPERDRGKLRGYTF. In nucleotides, the CDR3 is TGCAGCGTTCCGGAACGGGACAGGGGCAAATTACGCGGCTACACCTTC.

This chain connects TRBV9 to TRBJ2-3; maybe TRBD1 (6 bases). The CDR3 contains 13 residues. The V gene lost 3 bases and the J gene lost 6 bases, with 11 bases spanning the gap. From germline, CDR1 is SGDLS and CDR2 YYNGEE. Written as DNA, the CDR3 is TGTGCCAGCAGCGAACAGGGTCCGGATACGCAGTATTTT. It codes for CASSEQGPDTQYF.

The chain uses TRBV4-1 and TRBJ1-2; unclear D gene. The V end was cut by 2 bases, the J end by 0 bases, with 10 bases between. The germline CDR1 and CDR2 sequences are MGHRA and YSYEKL. The CDR3 is 15 residues long. The CDR3 sequence: CASSQRNPSNYGYTF. CDR3 sequence (DNA): TGCGCCAGCAGCCAAAGAAACCCGTCTAACTATGGCTACACCTTC.

The rearrangement uses TRBV7-9 and TRBJ2-5; D may be TRBD2 (6 bases). Germline-derived CDR1 and CDR2 are SEHNR and FQNEAQ (reference sequence). This CDR3 comprises 14 residues. Trimming cost V 5 bases and J 5 bases, with 15 bases left between them. The CDR3: CASSPGDGRETQYF. In DNA form, the CDR3 reads TGTGCCAGCAGCCCGGGGGACGGACGGGAGACCCAGTACTTC.

In its sample, this clone was seen once. The rearrangement joins TRBV10-2 to TRBJ1-3; D is unclear. Germline CDR1 and CDR2: WSHSY and SAAADI. This CDR3 comprises 13 residues. V lost 4 bases, J lost 8 bases, and 12 bases lay in between. CDR3 nucleotide sequence: TGCGCCAGCAGTGTTAGCTCCGCCGACACCATATATTTT. Amino acids: CASSVSSADTIYF.

The chain couples TRBV18 to TRBJ2-3; D is possibly TRBD1 or TRBD2 (5 bases each). The CDR3 covers 16 residues. In germline, CDR1 is KGHSH, CDR2 LQKENI. The V end lost 3 bases, the J end lost 4 bases, and 17 bases lay between the germline ends. CDR3 DNA sequence: TGTGCCAGCTCACCGCAGACGCAGGGACCTCCAGATACGCAGTATTTT. It codes for CASSPQTQGPPDTQYF.

The rearrangement links TRBV4-1 to TRBJ2-2, with 9 nucleotides matching TRBD2. Trimming removed 1 base from V and 5 bases from J; junction bases left unmatched: 5. This CDR3 has 16 amino acids. Germline CDR1 MGHRA, CDR2 YSYEKL. CDR3: CASSQGLAAGTGELFF. In nucleotides, the CDR3 is TGCGCCAGCAGCCAAGGACTAGCGGCTGGGACCGGGGAGCTGTTTTTT.

The rearrangement uses TRBV28 and TRBJ2-1, with 9 bases aligning to TRBD1. V shed 4 bases and J 6 bases; nucleotides not matched to a gene: 10. Germline assignment: CDR1 MDHEN and CDR2 SYDVKM. The CDR3 runs 16 residues. For the CDR3, the DNA is TGTGCCAGCAGTTGGCCCTATGGACAGGGGTTCAATGAGCAGTTCTTC. Its translation is CASSWPYGQGFNEQFF.

This clone has more than one count but fewer than ten. V is TRBV7-9 and J is TRBJ2-1; tentatively, D is TRBD2 (7 bases). The CDR3 has 17 residues. Germline V CDR1 and CDR2: SEHNR, FQNEAQ (reference sequence). The germline V and J ends were trimmed by 5 bases and 3 bases, with 20 bases remaining between them. As DNA, the CDR3 is TGTGCCAGCAGCCCTAGGGGGAGGGGTCTCGACTACAATGAGCAGTTCTTC. The encoded protein is CASSPRGRGLDYNEQFF.

The rearrangement uses TRBV4-1 and TRBJ2-7; a weak D match, TRBD2 (6 bases). The germline CDR1 and CDR2 sequences are MGHRA and YSYEKL. This CDR3 contains 15 residues. The ends were cut back, 1 base at V and 3 bases at J, with 13 bases in the middle. The CDR3, as DNA: TGCGCCAGCAGCCAAGTTAGCGGAATCCACTACGAGCAGTACTTC. This encodes CASSQVSGIHYEQYF.

This sequence joins TRBV18 and TRBJ1-2, with TRBD1 identical over 9 bases. V shed 3 bases and J 4 bases; nucleotides not matched to a gene: 3. Germline V gene lookup returns CDR1 KGHSH and CDR2 LQKENI. The CDR3 length is 14 residues. The CDR3, as DNA: TGTGCCAGCTCACCGCCGGACAGGGGCTATGGCTACACCTTC. Amino acid sequence: CASSPPDRGYGYTF.

This clone was detected only once. CDR3 amino acids: CASSLSAVNSYEQYF. The CDR3 bases are TGTGCCAGCAGTTTATCGGCGGTAAACTCCTACGAGCAGTACTTC. V usage is TRBV28 and J usage is TRBJ2-7; D is undetermined. Germline values: CDR1 MDHEN, CDR2 SYDVKM. This CDR3 is 15 amino acids long. V was shortened by 1 base and J by 0 bases, with 10 bases between the two germline ends.

V gene TRBV11-3 combines with J gene TRBJ2-3; D remains unclear. The CDR3 has 16 residues. Looked up from germline, CDR1 is SGHNT and CDR2 is YENEEA. V was pared by 0 bases and J by 5 bases, with 15 bases between. The CDR3, as DNA: TGTGCCAGCAGCTTAGATCTGAGGACCTCCCGAGATACGCAGTATTTT. It encodes CASSLDLRTSRDTQYF. The full variable domain, in which reference TRBV11-3 and TRBJ2-3 provide the parts outside the CDR3, is EAGVVQSPRYKIIEKKQPVAFWCNPISGHNTLYWYLQNLGQGPELLIRYENEEAVDDSQLPKDRFSAERLKGVDSTLKIQPAELGDSAVYLCASSLDLRTSRDTQYFGPGTRLTVL.

Here the CDR3 DNA reads TGTGCCAGCAGCGTAGCTAGGTACAGCACAGATACGCAGTATTTT. It yields the protein CASSVARYSTDTQYF. The genes are TRBV9 and TRBJ2-3; D ambiguous. V gave up 0 bases and J gave up 0 bases, with 8 bases separating them. The CDR3 is 15 amino acids. Germline-derived CDR1 and CDR2 are SGDLS and YYNGEE.

The J gene is TRBJ2-1, the V gene TRBV7-9, with 7 bases aligning to TRBD2. The CDR3 totals 19 residues. Germline V CDR1 and CDR2: SEHNR, FQNEAQ (reference sequence). V dropped 3 bases and J dropped 5; count of bases not matched to a gene: 19. CDR3 amino acids: CASSLIRSAGTTFNNEQFF. The CDR3 DNA reads as TGTGCCAGCAGCTTGATAAGAAGTGCCGGGACTACCTTTAACAATGAGCAGTTCTTC.

On this clone: The identical CDR3 is also encoded by other nucleotide sequences in the sample. The V gene is TRBV6-1, the J gene TRBJ2-1; the D is unclear. Per the germline V gene, CDR1 is MNHNS and CDR2 is SASEGT. The CDR3 contains 11 residues. V lost 6 bases and J lost 4, with 4 bases in between. DNA for the CDR3: TGTGCCAGCAGAGGTTACAATGAGCAGTTCTTC. It yields the protein CASRGYNEQFF.